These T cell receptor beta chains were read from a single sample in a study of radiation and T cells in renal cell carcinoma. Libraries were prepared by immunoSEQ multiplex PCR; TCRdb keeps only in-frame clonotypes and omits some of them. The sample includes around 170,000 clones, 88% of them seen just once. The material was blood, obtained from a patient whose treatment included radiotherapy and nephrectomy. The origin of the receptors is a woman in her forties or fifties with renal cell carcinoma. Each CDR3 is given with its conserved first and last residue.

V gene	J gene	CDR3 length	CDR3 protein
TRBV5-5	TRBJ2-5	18	CASSSRIDLAGGQETQYF
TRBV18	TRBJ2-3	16	CASSPISGGATDTQYF
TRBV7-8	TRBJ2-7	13	CASSSGSTYEQYF
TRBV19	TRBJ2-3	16	CASSSQGSGVADTQYF
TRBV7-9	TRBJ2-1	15	CASSLGQGRGNEQFF
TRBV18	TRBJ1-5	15	CASSPIQGSEQPQHF
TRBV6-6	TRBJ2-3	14	CASSYTGDPDTQYF
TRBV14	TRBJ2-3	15	CASSLRNPSTDTQYF
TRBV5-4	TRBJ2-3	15	CASSRKAPKLDTQYF
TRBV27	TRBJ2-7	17	CASSLGPTTGVSYEQYF
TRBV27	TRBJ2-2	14	CASSLAVDTGELFF
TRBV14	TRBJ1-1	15	CASSQRWDRGAEAFF
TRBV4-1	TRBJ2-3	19	CASSKGTGGAGRSTDTQYF
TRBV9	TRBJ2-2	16	CASSTDRDRHTGELFF
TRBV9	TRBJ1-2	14	CASSDGTGQSGYTF
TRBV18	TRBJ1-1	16	CASSPQVGVRNTEAFF
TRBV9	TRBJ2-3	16	CASSPLSGGAPDTQYF
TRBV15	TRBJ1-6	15	CATSRAPTAESPLHF
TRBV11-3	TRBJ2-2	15	CASSSRQENTGELFF
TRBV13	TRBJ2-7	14	CASSPHGPGYEQYF
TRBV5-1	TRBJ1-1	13	CASSPGGRQVTFF
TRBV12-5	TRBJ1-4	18	CASGLVRRYCRPNEKLFF
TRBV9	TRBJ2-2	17	CASSVNRAGSNTGELFF
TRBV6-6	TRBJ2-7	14	CASRDRKAPYEQYF
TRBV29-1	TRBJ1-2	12	CSASGGNYGYTF
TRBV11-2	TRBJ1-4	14	CASSPGTGNEKLFF
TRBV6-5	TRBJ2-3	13	CASSYSQVNTQYF
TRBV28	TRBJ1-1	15	CASSTPGQGKSEAFF
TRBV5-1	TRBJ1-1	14	CASRADNMNTEAFF
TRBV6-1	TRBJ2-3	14	CASARRGPTDTQYF
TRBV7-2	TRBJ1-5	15	CASSPQTGNNQPQHF
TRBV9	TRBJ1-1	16	CASSVGHGGGNTEAFF
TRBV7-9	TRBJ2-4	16	CASSLIRGANSDIQYF
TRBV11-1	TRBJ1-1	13	CASSRWGGTEAFF
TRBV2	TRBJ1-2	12	CASSVWNYGYTF
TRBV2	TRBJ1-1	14	CASRTQASNTEAFF
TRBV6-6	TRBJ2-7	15	CASSFRRGTRDEQYF
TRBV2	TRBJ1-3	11	CASKREASIYF
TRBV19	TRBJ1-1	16	CASSIHRQGANTEAFF
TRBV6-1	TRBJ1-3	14	CASGNRDVSNTIYF
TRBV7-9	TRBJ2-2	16	CASSLRGGLNTGELFF
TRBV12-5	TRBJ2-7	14	CASGSPGGSYEQYF
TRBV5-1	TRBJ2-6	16	CASSLALGAGANVLTF
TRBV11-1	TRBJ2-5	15	CASSSNRDYQETQYF
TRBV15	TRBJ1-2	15	CATSRDGRGLDGYTF
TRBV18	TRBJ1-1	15	CASSPSGRPGTEAFF
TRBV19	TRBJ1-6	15	CASSRDRGQDSPLHF
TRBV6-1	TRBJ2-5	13	CASNRLVLETQYF
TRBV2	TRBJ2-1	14	CASSRLGARNEQFF
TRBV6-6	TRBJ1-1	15	CASSPRRGTGTEAFF
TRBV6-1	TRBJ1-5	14	CASSFATFNQPQHF
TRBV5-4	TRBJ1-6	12	CASRHDVSPLHF
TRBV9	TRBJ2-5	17	CASSVGGLSGAGETQYF
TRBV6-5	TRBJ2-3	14	CASSSIRGVGTQYF
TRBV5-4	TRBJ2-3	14	CASRDDWTADTQYF
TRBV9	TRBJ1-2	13	CASSVTGKYGYTF
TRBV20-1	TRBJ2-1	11	CSALAGGHRFF
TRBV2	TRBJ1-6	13	CATSPSSNSPLHF
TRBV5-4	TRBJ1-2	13	CASSTGTRYGYTF